The clone carrying this TCR beta chain appeared once. This entry comes from a study of cytomegalovirus exposure and HLA in healthy donors. Vbeta (60) and Jbeta (13) primers were used in the PCR. TCRdb's table, derived via immunoSEQ multiplex PCR, lists solely in-frame clones and lacks some. The table shows 40,000 or so clones, with about 73% occurring only once. CDR1 is SNHLY and CDR2 is FYNNEI in the germline V gene. The CDR3 loop spans 16 amino acids. Trimming took 4 bases from V and 5 from J; bases not matched to a gene: 8. Sequencing was performed on PBMCs. The chain carries TRBV2 and TRBJ1-5, with 10 bases fitting TRBD1. The TCR comes from a woman aged 25 to 39 in good health and CMV-seronegative. Here the CDR3 reads CASSGVTGGPHQPQHF. In nucleotides, the CDR3 is TGTGCCAGCAGTGGAGTGACAGGGGGCCCACATCAGCCCCAGCATTTT.